A single sample is the source of the 4 T cell receptor beta chains below, sequenced in a study of T cells in Graves' hyperthyroidism and ophthalmopathy. Researchers took RNA transcripts and amplified the TCR beta CDR3 regions from them. A set of HTBI primers served as the primers for a first-round RT-PCR of the TCR CDR3. TCRdb processed the multiplex PCR reads anew with MiXCR; each CDR3 protein has one entry. The sample lists around 260,000 distinct CDR3 sequences; around 25% were seen once. The source material was blood. The receptor source for this set is a man between 40 and 49 years old with Graves' hyperthyroidism that later progressed to Graves' ophthalmopathy.

The table lists this clonotype with many counts. The J gene is TRBJ1-3, the V gene TRBV19; the D gene is possibly TRBD1 (6 bases). Germline CDR1 is LNHDA and CDR2 is SQIVND (reference sequence). CDR3 size: 13 residues. Trimming shortened V by 9 bases and J by 2 bases, and 11 bases separated the two germline ends. CDR3 bases: TGTGCCAGCGCCCAGGGGACTGGAAACACCATATATTTT. Protein product: CASAQGTGNTIYF.

This clonotype came up many times. The CDR3 loop is CASSSFAATEAFF. Written as DNA, the CDR3 is TGTGCCAGCAGCTCGTTCGCCGCCACTGAAGCTTTCTTT. This chain links TRBV7-2 with TRBJ1-1; the D is unclear. V dropped 4 bases and J dropped 4 bases, with 10 bases sitting between them. CDR1 SGHTA and CDR2 FQGNSA come from the germline V gene. This CDR3 has 13 residues.

The chain uses TRBV18 and TRBJ2-7; TRBD1 aligns across 8 bases. CDR3 length: 17 amino acids. Germline-derived CDR1 and CDR2 are KGHSH and LQKENI. V lost 3 bases to trimming and J lost 3 bases; unmatched junction nucleotides: 13. The CDR3 loop is CASSPLTWTGTLYEQYF. CDR3 sequence (DNA): TGTGCCAGCTCACCGCTGACTTGGACAGGGACACTCTACGAGCAGTACTTC.

At least ten counts were recorded for this clonotype. The rearrangement uses TRBV15 and TRBJ2-7, with D unclear. CDR1 and CDR2 (germline): LNHNV, YYDKDF (reference sequence). Trimming took 0 bases from V and 2 from J, leaving 8 bases between them. This CDR3 is 14 amino acids long. DNA for the CDR3: TGTGCCACCAGCAGAGATAAAACAGCCTACGAGCAGTACTTC. Its translation is CATSRDKTAYEQYF. The full variable domain, rest sourced from reference TRBV15 and TRBJ2-7, is DAMVIQNPRYQVTQFGKPVTLSCSQTLNHNVMYWYQQKSSQAPKLLFHYYDKDFNNEADTPDNFQSRRPNTSFCFLDIRSPGLGDTAMYLCATSRDKTAYEQYFGPGTRLTVT.